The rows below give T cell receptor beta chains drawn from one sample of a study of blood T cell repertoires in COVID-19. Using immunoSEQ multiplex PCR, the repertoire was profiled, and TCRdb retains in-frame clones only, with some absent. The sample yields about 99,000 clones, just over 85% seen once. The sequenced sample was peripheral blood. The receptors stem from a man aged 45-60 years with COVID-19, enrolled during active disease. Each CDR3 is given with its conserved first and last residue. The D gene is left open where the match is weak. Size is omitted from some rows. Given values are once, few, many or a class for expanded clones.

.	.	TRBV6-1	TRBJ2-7	CASSERRDEQYF	TGTGCCAGCAGTGAAAGGAGGGACGAGCAGTACTTC
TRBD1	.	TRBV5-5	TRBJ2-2	CASSLVWTGGFGGELFF	TGTGCCAGCAGCTTGGTGTGGACAGGGGGCTTTGGCGGGGAGCTGTTTTTT
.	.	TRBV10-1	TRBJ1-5	CASSREGNQPQHF	TGCGCCAGCTCACGGGAGGGAAATCAGCCCCAGCATTTT
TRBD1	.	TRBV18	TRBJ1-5	CASSPTGRIQPQHF	TGTGCCAGCTCACCGACAGGGCGTATTCAGCCCCAGCATTTT
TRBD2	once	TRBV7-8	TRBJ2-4	CASSRTGGGNIQYF	TGTGCCAGCAGCCGCACTGGGGGAGGGAACATTCAGTACTTC
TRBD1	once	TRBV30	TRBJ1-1	CAWGTGVGGEAFF	TGTGCCTGGGGGACAGGGGTCGGGGGTGAAGCTTTCTTT
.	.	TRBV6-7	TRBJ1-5	CASSHLFGDSNQPQHF	TGTGCCAGCAGCCACCTTTTCGGAGATAGCAATCAGCCCCAGCATTTT
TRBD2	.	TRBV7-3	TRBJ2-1	CASSPAALAGGNEQFF	TGTGCCAGCAGCCCCGCAGCACTAGCGGGGGGGAATGAGCAGTTCTTC
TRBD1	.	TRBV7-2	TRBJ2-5	CASSWTGGYQETQYF	TGTGCCAGCAGCTGGACAGGGGGATACCAAGAGACCCAGTACTTC
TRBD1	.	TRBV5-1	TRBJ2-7	CASSFMGQGTYEQYF	TGCGCCAGCAGCTTTATGGGACAGGGTACCTACGAGCAGTACTTC
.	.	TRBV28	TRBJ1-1	CASSLGTYTEAFF	TGTGCCAGCAGTTTGGGGACTTACACTGAAGCTTTCTTT
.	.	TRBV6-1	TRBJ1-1	CASSEYNTEAFF	TGTGCCAGCAGTGAATATAACACTGAAGCTTTCTTT
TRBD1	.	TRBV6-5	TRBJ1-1	CASSYGSGGKNTEAFF	TGTGCCAGCAGTTACGGGTCAGGGGGAAAGAACACTGAAGCTTTCTTT
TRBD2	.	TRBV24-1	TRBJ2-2	CATSPTAFYGLAGARTGELFF	TGTGCCACCAGTCCCACTGCATTTTACGGACTAGCGGGGGCGAGGACCGGGGAGCTGTTTTTT
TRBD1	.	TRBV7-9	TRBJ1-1	CATTSDRLNTEAFF	TGTGCCACCACCTCGGACAGGCTGAACACTGAAGCTTTCTTT
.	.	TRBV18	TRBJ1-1	CASSLPTGSAEAFF	TGTGCCAGCTCACTTCCTACAGGTAGTGCTGAAGCTTTCTTT
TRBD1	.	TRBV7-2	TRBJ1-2	CASSSRQGAGGYTF	TGTGCCAGCAGCTCCCGACAGGGGGCTGGCGGCTACACCTTC
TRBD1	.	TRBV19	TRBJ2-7	CASSTREGTGFYEQYF	TGTGCCAGTAGTACACGGGAAGGGACAGGGTTCTACGAGCAGTACTTC
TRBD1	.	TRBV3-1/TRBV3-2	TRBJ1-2	CASSGDRAYGYTF	TGTGCCAGCAGCGGGGACAGGGCCTATGGCTACACCTTC
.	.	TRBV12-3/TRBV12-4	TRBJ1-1	CASSLGGRREAFF	TGTGCCAGCAGTTTGGGGGGGCGGCGAGAAGCTTTCTTT
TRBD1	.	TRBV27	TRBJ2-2	CASTRGLNTGELFF	TGTGCCAGCACAAGGGGGCTAAACACCGGGGAGCTGTTTTTT
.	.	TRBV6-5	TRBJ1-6	CASSPGSNSPLHF	TGTGCCAGCAGTCCAGGGTCTAATTCACCCCTCCACTTT
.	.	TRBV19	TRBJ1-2	CASSILAGQNYGYTF	TGTGCCAGTAGTATTTTAGCCGGACAGAACTATGGCTACACCTTC
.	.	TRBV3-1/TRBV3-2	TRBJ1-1	CASSQLMRGNTEAFF	TGTGCCAGCAGCCAACTAATGAGAGGGAACACTGAAGCTTTCTTT
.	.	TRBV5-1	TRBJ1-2	CASSLEGPWGYTF	TGCGCCAGCAGCTTGGAGGGGCCATGGGGCTACACCTTC
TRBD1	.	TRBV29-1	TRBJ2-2	CSVADRGTGELFF	TGCAGCGTTGCGGACAGGGGGACCGGGGAGCTGTTTTTT
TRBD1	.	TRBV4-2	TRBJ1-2	CASSLGQGGNYGYTF	TGTGCCAGCAGCCTCGGACAGGGAGGAAACTATGGCTACACCTTC